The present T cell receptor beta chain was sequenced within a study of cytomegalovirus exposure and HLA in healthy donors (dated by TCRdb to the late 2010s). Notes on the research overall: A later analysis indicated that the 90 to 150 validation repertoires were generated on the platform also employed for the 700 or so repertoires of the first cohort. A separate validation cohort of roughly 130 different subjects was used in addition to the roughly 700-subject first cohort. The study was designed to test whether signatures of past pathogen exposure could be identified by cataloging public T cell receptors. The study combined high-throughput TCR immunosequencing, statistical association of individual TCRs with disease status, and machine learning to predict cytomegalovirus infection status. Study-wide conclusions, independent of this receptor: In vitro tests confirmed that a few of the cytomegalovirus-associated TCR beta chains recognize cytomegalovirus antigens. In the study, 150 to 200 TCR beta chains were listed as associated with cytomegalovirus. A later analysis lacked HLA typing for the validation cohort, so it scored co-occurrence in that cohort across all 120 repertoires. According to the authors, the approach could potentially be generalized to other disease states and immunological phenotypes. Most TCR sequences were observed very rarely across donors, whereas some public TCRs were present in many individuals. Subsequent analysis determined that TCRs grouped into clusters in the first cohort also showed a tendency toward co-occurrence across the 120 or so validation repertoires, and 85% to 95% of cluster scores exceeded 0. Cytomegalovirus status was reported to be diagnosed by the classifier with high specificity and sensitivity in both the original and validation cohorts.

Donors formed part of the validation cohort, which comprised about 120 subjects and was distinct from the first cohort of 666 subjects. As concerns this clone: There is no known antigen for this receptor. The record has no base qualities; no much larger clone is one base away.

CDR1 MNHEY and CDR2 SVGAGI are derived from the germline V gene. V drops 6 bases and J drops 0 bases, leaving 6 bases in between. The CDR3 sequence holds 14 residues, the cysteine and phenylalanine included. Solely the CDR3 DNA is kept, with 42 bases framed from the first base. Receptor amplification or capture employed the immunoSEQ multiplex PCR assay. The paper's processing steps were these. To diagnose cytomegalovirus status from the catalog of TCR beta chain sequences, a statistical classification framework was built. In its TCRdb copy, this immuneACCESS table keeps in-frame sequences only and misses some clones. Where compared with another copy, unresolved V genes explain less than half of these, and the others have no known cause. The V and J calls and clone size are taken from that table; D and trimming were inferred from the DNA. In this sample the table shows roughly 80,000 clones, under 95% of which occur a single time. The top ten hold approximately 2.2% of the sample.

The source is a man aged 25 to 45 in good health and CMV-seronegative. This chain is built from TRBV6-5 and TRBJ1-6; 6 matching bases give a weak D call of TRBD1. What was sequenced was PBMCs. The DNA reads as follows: TGTGCCAGCAGACAGGGCTCCTATAATTCACCCCTCCACTTT. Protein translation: CASRQGSYNSPLHF.